These 11 T cell receptor beta chains were all obtained from the same sample, sequenced in a study of response to subunit inactivated influenza vaccine. TCRdb independently ran MiXCR on the RT-PCR reads; one entry per CDR3 protein. The table records over 750,000 distinct CDR3 sequences, 20% to 25% of them present only once. The sample in question was PBMCs from blood, obtained roughly 5 days after vaccination. The receptors originated from a middle-aged man who received an inactivated influenza vaccine.

This clonotype was recorded a few times. The chain combines TRBV12-3 or TRBV12-4 with TRBJ2-2; D is undetermined. Deletions cut 7 bases from V and 2 bases from J, with 17 bases between. The CDR3 covers 16 residues. The CDR3 reads CASTALRTENTGELFF. DNA for the CDR3: TGTGCCAGCACCGCTCTCCGGACGGAAAACACCGGGGAGCTGTTTTTT.

This chain joins TRBV5-1 and TRBJ1-6, with 8 positions matching TRBD1. V shed 4 bases and J 7 bases; nucleotides not matched to a gene: 10. CDR1 is SGHRS, CDR2 YFSETQ, per germline. The CDR3 consists of 16 residues. CDR3 region: CASSGDNRDRNSPLHF. In nucleotides, the CDR3 is TGCGCCAGCAGCGGGGATAACCGGGACAGGAATTCACCCCTCCACTTT.

This clonotype has just a few counts. This chain connects TRBV27 to TRBJ2-5; tentative D call: TRBD2 (5 bases). The germline V and J ends were trimmed by 5 bases and 1 base, with 17 bases remaining between them. The CDR3 has 16 amino acids. Germline CDR1 MNHEY, CDR2 SMNVEV (reference sequence). CDR3 DNA: TGTGCCAGCAGTCCGATTCGAACTAGGCTCCAAGAGACCCAGTACTTC. Residues: CASSPIRTRLQETQYF.

This clonotype was seen a handful of times. The V and J genes are TRBV5-1 and TRBJ1-4, with D possibly matching TRBD1 (5 bases). Germline V gene data show CDR1 as SGHRS and CDR2 as YFSETQ. The CDR3 is made up of 15 amino acids. V lost 6 bases and J lost 8, with 20 bases in between. The CDR3 DNA follows: TGCGCCAGCACCCAGTTCGGGACTCGGGAGGAAAAACTGTTTTTT. This codes for CASTQFGTREEKLFF.

This clonotype was picked up a small number of times. The V call is TRBV27, the J call TRBJ2-7, with D perhaps assigned TRBD1 or TRBD2 (5 bases each). Germline V gene sequence: CDR1 MNHEY, CDR2 SMNVEV (reference sequence). Trimming took 5 bases from V and 1 from J, leaving 21 bases between them. CDR3 length: 17 amino acids. The CDR3 bases are TGTGCCAGCAGTCCCGGCTTAATGGGGGTTACTTCCTACGAGCAGTACTTC. Its protein is CASSPGLMGVTSYEQYF.

A few counts support this clonotype. The rearrangement links TRBV14 to TRBJ2-3, with 12 bases lining up with TRBD2. This CDR3 region has 15 residues. The V gene's germline CDR1 is SGHDN and CDR2 FVKESK. The junction had 4 bases not matched to a gene; V was cut back by 5 bases and J by 4 bases. The CDR3 coding sequence is TGTGCCAGCAGCAGGACTAGCGGGGCGCCAGATACGCAGTATTTT. It codes for CASSRTSGAPDTQYF.

This chain joins TRBV4-3 and TRBJ1-2; 8 nucleotides line up with TRBD1. CDR1 is LGHNA and CDR2 is YSLEER in the germline V gene. The CDR3 loop spans 16 amino acids. The trim removed 1 base at V and 3 bases at J, leaving 7 bases unmatched. CDR3 bases: TGCGCCAGCAGCCAAGTGCCCAGGGGGCGAGACTATGGCTACACCTTC. It translates to CASSQVPRGRDYGYTF.

The chain joins TRBV9 to TRBJ2-3, with D perhaps given as TRBD1 or TRBD2 (6 bases each). The ends were cut back, 4 bases at V and 5 bases at J, with 17 bases in the middle. From germline, CDR1 is SGDLS and CDR2 YYNGEE. The CDR3 contains 15 residues. CDR3 bases: TGTGCCAGCAGCAAGGGGGACTTCCCTCTAGATACGCAGTATTTT. It specifies CASSKGDFPLDTQYF.

This clonotype was observed a handful of times. CDR3 in DNA: TGTGCCATCAGTGAAAAGGGGGGATTGGCAGATACGCAGTATTTT. Its translation: CAISEKGGLADTQYF. The chain employs TRBV10-3 and TRBJ2-3; D possibly matches TRBD1 or TRBD2 (6 bases each). Germline loops: CDR1 ENHRY, CDR2 SYGVKD. This CDR3 spans 15 amino acids. The V end lost 3 bases, the J end lost 4 bases, and 14 bases lay between the germline ends.

The chain employs TRBV5-6 and TRBJ2-6, with 8 positions matching TRBD1. The germline V gene encodes CDR1 SGHDT and CDR2 YYEEEE. J lost 8 bases, V lost 3 bases, and 7 bases had no gene match. The length of the CDR3 is 15 residues. The DNA of the CDR3 is TGTGCCAGCAGCTACCAGGGGGCCCGGTCCAACGTCCTGACTTTC. Residues: CASSYQGARSNVLTF.

V usage is TRBV5-1 and J usage is TRBJ2-7; 7 nucleotides align to TRBD2. In germline, CDR1 is SGHRS, CDR2 YFSETQ. The CDR3 length is 15 residues. Germline trimming cut 0 bases from V and 0 bases from J; bases unmatched to any gene: 3. The CDR3 nucleotides are TGCGCCAGCAGCTTGGATCTAGCGGCCTCCTACGAGCAGTACTTC. Its protein is CASSLDLAASYEQYF.